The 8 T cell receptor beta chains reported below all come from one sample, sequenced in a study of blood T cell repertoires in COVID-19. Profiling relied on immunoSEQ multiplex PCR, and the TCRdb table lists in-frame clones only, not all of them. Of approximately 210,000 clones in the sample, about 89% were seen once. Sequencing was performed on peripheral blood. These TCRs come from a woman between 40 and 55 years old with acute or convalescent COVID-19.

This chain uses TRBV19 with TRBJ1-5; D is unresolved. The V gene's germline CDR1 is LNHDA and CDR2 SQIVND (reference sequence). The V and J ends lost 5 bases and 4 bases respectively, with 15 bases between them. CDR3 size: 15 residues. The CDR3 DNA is TGTGCCAGTAGTCGCCCGTCTGGAGGGAATCAGCCCCAGCATTTT. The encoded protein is CASSRPSGGNQPQHF. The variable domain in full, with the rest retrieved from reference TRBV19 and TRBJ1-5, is DGGITQSPKYLFRKEGQNVTLSCEQNLNHDAMYWYRQDPGQGLRLIYYSQIVNDFQKGDIAEGYSVSREKKESFPLTVTSAQKNPTAFYLCASSRPSGGNQPQHFGDGTRLSIL.

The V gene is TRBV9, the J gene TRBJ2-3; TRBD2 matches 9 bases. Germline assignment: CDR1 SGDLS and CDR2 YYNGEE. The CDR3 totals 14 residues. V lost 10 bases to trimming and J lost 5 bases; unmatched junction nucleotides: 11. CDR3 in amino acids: CAGSAGGLLDTQYF. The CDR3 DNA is TGTGCCGGGTCGGCGGGGGGGCTCCTAGATACGCAGTATTTT.

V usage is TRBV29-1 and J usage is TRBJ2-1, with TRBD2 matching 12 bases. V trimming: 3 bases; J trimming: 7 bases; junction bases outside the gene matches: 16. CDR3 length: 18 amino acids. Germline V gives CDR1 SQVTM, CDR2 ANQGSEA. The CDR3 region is CSVDRASGGARDRNEQFF. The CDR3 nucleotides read TGCAGCGTTGACAGGGCTAGCGGGGGGGCCAGGGATAGAAATGAGCAGTTCTTC.

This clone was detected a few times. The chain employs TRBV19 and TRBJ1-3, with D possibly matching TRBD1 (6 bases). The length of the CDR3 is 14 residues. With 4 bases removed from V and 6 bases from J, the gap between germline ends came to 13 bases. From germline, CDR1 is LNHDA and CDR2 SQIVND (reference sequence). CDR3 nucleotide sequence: TGTGCCAGTAGTACATTCGGACAGCTAAACACCATATATTTT. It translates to CASSTFGQLNTIYF.

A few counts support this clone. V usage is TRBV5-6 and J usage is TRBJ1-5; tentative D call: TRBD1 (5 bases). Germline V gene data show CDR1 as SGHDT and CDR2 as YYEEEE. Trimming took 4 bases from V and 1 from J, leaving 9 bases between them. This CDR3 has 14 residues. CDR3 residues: CASSRRQSNQPQHF. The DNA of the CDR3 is TGTGCCAGCAGCCGACGACAGAGCAATCAGCCCCAGCATTTT.

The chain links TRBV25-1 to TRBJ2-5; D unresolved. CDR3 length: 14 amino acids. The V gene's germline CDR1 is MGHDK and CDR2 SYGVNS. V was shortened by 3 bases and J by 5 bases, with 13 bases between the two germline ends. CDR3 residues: CASSDRSRAETQYF. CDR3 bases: TGTGCCAGCAGTGACCGCTCCCGCGCGGAGACCCAGTACTTC.

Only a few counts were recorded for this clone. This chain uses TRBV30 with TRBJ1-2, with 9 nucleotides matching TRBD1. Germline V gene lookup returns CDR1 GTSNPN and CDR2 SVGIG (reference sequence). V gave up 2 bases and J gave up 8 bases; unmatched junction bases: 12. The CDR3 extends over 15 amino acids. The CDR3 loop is CAWSKKGQGAWGYTF. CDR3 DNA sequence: TGTGCCTGGAGTAAGAAGGGACAGGGCGCGTGGGGCTACACCTTC.

The CDR3 loop is CASSLGQNIMSPLHF. The CDR3 DNA reads TGCGCCAGCAGCTTGGGGCAGAATATAATGTCACCCCTCCACTTT. The chain employs TRBV5-1 and TRBJ1-6; no clear D. CDR1 and CDR2 from the germline V gene are SGHRS and YFSETQ. Trimming removed 0 bases from V and 10 bases from J, with 14 bases in between. This CDR3 spans 15 amino acids.